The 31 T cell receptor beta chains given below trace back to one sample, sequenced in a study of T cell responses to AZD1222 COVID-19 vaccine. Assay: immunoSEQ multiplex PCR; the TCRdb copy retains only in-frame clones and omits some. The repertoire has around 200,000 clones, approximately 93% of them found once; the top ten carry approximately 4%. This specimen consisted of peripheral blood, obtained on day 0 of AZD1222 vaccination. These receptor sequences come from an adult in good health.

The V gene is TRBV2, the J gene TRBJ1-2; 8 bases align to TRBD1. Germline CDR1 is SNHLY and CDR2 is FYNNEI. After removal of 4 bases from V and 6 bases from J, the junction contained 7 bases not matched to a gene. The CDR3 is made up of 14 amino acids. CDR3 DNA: TGTGCCAGCAGTGTATCAGGGGGCGGTAATGGCTACACCTTC. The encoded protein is CASSVSGGGNGYTF.

In DNA form, the CDR3 reads TGTGCCAGCTCACCAATTGCGGGGGAGGAAACTGAAGCTTTCTTT. It translates to CASSPIAGEETEAFF. This chain links TRBV18 with TRBJ1-1; TRBD1 might be the D (5 bases). Germline CDR1 and CDR2: KGHSH and LQKENI. V dropped 2 bases and J dropped 5 bases, with 15 bases sitting between them. The length of the CDR3 is 15 residues.

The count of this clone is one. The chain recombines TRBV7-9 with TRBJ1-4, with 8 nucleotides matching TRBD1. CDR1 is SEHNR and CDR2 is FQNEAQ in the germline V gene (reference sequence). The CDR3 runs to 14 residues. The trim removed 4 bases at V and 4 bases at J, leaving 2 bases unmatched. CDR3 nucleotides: TGTGCCAGCAGCTCTGGACAGGGTAATGAAAAACTGTTTTTT. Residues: CASSSGQGNEKLFF.

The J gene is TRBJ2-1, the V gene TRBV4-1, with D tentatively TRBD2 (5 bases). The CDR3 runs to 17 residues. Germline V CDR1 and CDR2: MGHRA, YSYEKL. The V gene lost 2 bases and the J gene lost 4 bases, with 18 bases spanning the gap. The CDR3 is CASSQFARVALYNEQFF. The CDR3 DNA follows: TGCGCCAGCAGCCAATTCGCGAGGGTAGCCCTTTACAATGAGCAGTTCTTC.

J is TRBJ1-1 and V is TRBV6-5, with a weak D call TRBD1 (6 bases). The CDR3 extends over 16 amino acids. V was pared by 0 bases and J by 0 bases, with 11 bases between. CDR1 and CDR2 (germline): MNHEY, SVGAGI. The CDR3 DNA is TGTGCCAGCAGTTACTCCACCGGACAGATGAACACTGAAGCTTTCTTT. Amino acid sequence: CASSYSTGQMNTEAFF.

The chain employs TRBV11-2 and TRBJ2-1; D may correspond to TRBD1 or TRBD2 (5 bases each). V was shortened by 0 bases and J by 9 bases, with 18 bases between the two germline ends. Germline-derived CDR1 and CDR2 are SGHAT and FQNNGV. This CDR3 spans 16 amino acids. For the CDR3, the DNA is TGTGCCAGCAGCTTAGACGGTCGGGACCGCCGTTTTGAGCAGTTCTTC. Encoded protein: CASSLDGRDRRFEQFF.

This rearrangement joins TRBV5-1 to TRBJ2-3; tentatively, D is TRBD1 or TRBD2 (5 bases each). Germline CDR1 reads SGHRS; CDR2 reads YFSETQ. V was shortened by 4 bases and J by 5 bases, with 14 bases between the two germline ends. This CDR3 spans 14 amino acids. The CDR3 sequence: CASSHEGLGDTQYF. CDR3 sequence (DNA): TGCGCCAGCAGCCACGAGGGGTTGGGAGATACGCAGTATTTT.

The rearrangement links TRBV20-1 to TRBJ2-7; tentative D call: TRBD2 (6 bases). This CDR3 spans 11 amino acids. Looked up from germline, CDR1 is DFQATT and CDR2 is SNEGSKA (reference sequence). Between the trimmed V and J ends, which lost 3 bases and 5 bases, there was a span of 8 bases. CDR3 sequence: CSASRGDEQYF. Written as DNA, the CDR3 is TGCAGTGCTAGCCGCGGGGACGAGCAGTACTTC.

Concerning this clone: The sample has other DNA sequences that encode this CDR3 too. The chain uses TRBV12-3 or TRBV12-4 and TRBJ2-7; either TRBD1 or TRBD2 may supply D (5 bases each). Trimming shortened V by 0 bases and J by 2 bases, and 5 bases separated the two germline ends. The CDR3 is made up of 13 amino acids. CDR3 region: CASSLAGAYEQYF. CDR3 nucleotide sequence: TGTGCCAGCAGTTTAGCGGGGGCCTACGAGCAGTACTTC.

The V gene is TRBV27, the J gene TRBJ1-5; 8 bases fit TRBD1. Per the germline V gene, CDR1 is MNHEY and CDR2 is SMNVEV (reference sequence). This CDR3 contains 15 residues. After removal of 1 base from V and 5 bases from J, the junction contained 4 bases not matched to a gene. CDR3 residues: CASSLLGQGHQPQHF. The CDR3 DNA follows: TGTGCCAGCAGTTTATTAGGACAGGGCCATCAGCCCCAGCATTTT.

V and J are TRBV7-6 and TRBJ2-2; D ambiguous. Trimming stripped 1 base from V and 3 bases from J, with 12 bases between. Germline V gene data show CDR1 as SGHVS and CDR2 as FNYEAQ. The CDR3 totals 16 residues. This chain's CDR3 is CASSLGVVYDTGELFF. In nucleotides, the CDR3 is TGTGCCAGCAGCTTAGGGGTGGTGTACGACACCGGGGAGCTGTTTTTT.

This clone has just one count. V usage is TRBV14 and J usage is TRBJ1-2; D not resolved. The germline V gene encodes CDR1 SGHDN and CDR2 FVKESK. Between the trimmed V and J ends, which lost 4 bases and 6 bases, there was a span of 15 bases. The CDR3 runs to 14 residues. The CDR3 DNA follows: TGTGCCAGCAGCCCCCTGATCGAGGGAGATGGCTACACCTTC. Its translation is CASSPLIEGDGYTF.

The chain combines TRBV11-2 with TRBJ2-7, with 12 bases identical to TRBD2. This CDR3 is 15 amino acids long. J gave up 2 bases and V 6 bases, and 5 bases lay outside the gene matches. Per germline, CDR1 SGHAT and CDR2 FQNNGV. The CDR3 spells CASSPTSGSTYEQYF. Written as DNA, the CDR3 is TGTGCCAGCAGTCCGACTAGCGGGAGTACCTACGAGCAGTACTTC.

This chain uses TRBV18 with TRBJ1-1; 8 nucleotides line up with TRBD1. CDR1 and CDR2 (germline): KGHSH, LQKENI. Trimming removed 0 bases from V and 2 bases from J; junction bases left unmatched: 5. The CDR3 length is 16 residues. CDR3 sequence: CASSPPLGQGNTEAFF. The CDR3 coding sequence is TGTGCCAGCTCACCACCCCTCGGACAGGGAAACACTGAAGCTTTCTTT.

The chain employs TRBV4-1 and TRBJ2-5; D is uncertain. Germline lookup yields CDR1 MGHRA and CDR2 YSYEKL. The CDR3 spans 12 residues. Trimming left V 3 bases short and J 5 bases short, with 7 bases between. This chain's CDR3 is CASSQPSETQYF. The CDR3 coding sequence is TGCGCCAGCAGCCAGCCCTCTGAGACCCAGTACTTC.

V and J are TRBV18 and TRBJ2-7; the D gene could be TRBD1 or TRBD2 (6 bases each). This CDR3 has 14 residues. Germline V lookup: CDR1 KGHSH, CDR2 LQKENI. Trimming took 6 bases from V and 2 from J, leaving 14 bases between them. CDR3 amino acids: CASSMVGGPYEQYF. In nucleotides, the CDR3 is TGTGCCAGCTCCATGGTCGGGGGCCCCTACGAGCAGTACTTC.

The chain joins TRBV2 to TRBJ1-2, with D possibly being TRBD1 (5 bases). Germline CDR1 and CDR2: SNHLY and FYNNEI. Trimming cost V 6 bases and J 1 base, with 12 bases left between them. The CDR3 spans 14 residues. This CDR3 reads CASRRDRYNYGYTF. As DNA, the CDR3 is TGTGCCAGCAGGAGGGACCGATATAACTATGGCTACACCTTC.

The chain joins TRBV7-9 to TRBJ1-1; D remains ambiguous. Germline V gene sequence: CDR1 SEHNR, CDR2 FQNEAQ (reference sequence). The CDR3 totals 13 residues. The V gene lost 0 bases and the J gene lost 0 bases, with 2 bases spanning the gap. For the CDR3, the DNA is TGTGCCAGCAGCTTAGCAATGAACACTGAAGCTTTCTTT. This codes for CASSLAMNTEAFF.

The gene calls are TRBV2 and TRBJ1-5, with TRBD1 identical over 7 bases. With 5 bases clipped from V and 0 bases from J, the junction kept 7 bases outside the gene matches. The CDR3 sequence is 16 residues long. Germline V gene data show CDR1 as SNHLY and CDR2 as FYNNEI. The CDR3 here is CASSWDRQGSNQPQHF. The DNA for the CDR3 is TGTGCCAGCAGTTGGGATAGACAGGGTAGCAATCAGCCCCAGCATTTT.

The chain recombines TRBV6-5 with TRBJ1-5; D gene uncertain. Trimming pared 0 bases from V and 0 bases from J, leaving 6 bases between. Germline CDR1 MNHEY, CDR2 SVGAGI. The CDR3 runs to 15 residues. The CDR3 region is CASSYSVVSNQPQHF. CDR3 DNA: TGTGCCAGCAGTTACTCGGTAGTTAGCAATCAGCCCCAGCATTTT.

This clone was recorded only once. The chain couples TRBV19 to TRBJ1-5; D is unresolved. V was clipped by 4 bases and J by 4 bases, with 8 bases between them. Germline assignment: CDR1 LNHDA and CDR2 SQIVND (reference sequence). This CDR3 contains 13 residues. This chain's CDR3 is CASSTHSNQPQHF. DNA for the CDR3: TGTGCCAGTAGTACCCATTCTAATCAGCCCCAGCATTTT. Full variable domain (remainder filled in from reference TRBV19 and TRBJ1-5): DGGITQSPKYLFRKEGQNVTLSCEQNLNHDAMYWYRQDPGQGLRLIYYSQIVNDFQKGDIAEGYSVSREKKESFPLTVTSAQKNPTAFYLCASSTHSNQPQHFGDGTRLSIL.

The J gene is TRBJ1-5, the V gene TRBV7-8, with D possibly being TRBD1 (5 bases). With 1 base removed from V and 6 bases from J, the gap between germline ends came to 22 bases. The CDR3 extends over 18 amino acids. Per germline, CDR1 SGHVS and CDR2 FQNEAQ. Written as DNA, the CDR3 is TGTGCCAGCAGCTTAGTTGGTTGGGGGAGCCCAGACATTCAGCCCCAGCATTTT. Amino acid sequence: CASSLVGWGSPDIQPQHF.

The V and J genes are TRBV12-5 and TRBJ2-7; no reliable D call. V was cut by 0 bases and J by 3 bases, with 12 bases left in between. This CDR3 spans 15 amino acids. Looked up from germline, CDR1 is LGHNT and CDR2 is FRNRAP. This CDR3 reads CASGLVVAPNYEQYF. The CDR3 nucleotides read TGTGCTAGTGGTTTGGTCGTGGCACCCAACTACGAGCAGTACTTC.

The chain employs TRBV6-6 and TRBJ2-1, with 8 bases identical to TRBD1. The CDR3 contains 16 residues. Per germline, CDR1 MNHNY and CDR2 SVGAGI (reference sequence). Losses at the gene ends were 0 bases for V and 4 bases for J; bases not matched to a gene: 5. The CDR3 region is CASSYSSGGRYNEQFF. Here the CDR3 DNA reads TGTGCCAGCAGTTACTCGTCAGGGGGCAGGTACAATGAGCAGTTCTTC.

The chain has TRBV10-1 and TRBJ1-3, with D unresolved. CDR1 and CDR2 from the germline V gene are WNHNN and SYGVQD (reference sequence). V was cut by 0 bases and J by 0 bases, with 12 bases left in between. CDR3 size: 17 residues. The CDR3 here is CASSESGRGVSGNTIYF. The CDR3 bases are TGCGCCAGCAGTGAGTCGGGCCGAGGAGTCTCTGGAAACACCATATATTTT.

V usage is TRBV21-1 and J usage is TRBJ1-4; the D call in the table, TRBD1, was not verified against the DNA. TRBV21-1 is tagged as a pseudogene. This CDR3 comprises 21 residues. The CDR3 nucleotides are TGTGCCAGCAGCCCTACCGACAACCGGGACAGGGGAGTGAGCACTAATGAAAAACTGTTTTTT. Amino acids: CASSPTDNRDRGVSTNEKLFF.

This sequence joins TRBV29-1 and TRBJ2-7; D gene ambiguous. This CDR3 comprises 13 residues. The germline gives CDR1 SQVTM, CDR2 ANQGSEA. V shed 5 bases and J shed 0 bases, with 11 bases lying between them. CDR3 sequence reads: CSVPGHTSYEQYF. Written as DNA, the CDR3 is TGCAGCGTTCCTGGGCACACCTCCTACGAGCAGTACTTC.

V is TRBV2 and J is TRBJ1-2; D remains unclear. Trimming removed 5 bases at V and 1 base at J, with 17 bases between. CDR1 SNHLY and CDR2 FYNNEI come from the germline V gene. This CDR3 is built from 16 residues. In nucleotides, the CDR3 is TGTGCCAGCAGTCCGGGCGTAGGGATAGGTAACTATGGCTACACCTTC. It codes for CASSPGVGIGNYGYTF. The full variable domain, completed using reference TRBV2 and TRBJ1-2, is EPEVTQTPSHQVTQMGQEVILRCVPISNHLYFYWYRQILGQKVEFLVSFYNNEISEKSEIFDDQFSVERPDGSNFTLKIRSTKLEDSAMYFCASSPGVGIGNYGYTFGSGTRLTVV.

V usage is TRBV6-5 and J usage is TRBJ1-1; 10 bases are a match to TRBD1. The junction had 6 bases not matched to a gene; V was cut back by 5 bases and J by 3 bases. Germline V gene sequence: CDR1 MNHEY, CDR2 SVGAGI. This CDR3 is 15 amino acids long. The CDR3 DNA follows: TGTGCCAGCAGTAGACGGACAGGGGGTTACACTGAAGCTTTCTTT. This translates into CASSRRTGGYTEAFF.

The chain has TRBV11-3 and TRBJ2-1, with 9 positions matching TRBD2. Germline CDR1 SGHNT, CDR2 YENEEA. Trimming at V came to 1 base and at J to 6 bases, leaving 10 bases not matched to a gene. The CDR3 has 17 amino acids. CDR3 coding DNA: TGTGCCAGCAGCTTAGGTCCGAGGGCGGGAGGGCCCAATGAGCAGTTCTTC. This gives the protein CASSLGPRAGGPNEQFF.

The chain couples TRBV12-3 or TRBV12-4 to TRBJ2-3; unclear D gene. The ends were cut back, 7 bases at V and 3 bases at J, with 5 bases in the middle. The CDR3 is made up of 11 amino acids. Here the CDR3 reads CASKGTDTQYF. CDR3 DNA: TGTGCCAGCAAGGGAACAGATACGCAGTATTTT.